The 3 T cell receptor beta chains given below trace back to one sample, sequenced in a study of blood T cell repertoires in COVID-19. TCRdb's copy holds only in-frame clones and misses some; the assay was immunoSEQ multiplex PCR. This sample has more than 65,000 clones; around 84% occur once, and the top ten carry 9.7%. Sequencing input: peripheral blood. The receptors stem from a woman older than 75 with acute or convalescent COVID-19.

This sequence joins TRBV5-6 and TRBJ2-5; a weak D match, TRBD1 (6 bases). V lost 1 base and J 0 bases, leaving 19 bases between the germline ends. From germline, CDR1 is SGHDT and CDR2 YYEEEE. This CDR3 comprises 18 residues. CDR3 protein: CASSLILTGQMYQETQYF. The CDR3 DNA reads as TGTGCCAGCAGCTTGATTTTAACGGGACAAATGTACCAAGAGACCCAGTACTTC. Variable domain in full (rest from reference TRBV5-6 and TRBJ2-5): DAGVTQSPTHLIKTRGQQVTLRCSPKSGHDTVSWYQQALGQGPQFIFQYYEEEERQRGNFPDRFSGHQFPNYSSELNVNALLLGDSALYLCASSLILTGQMYQETQYFGPGTRLLVL.

The chain carries TRBV30 and TRBJ1-4; a possible D gene is TRBD1 (5 bases). The CDR3 spans 15 residues. V was pared by 4 bases and J by 7 bases, with 19 bases between. Per the germline V gene, CDR1 is GTSNPN and CDR2 is SVGIG (reference sequence). The CDR3 DNA is TGTGCCTGGATGCGTCAGGGCCATAAGGCTGAAAAACTGTTTTTT. Amino acid sequence: CAWMRQGHKAEKLFF.

The rearrangement joins TRBV11-2 to TRBJ2-1; 16 bases map to TRBD2. Trimming at V came to 5 bases and at J to 7 bases, leaving 8 bases not matched to a gene. Looked up from germline, CDR1 is SGHAT and CDR2 is FQNNGV. CDR3 length equals 17 residues. CDR3 DNA sequence: TGTGCCAGCAGCATCCAGGGACTAGCGGGGGGGCTTAATGAGCAGTTCTTC. This codes for CASSIQGLAGGLNEQFF.